This T cell receptor beta chain was identified in a study of T cell repertoires in cytomegalovirus infection. Findings and limits, study-wide: Public TCR beta family frequency separated CMV-and-HLA carriers, including in an independent cohort.

TCRdb reprocessed the reads via MiXCR and lists one record per CDR3 protein. The sample lists 150,000 to 180,000 distinct CDR3 sequences; roughly a quarter were seen once. The CDR3 totals 11 residues. From germline, CDR1 is SEHNR and CDR2 FQNEAQ (reference sequence). Deletions cut 8 bases from V and 4 bases from J, with 8 bases between. Comments on this clonotype: What it recognizes is unknown.

Sequencing was performed on PBMCs. The clonotype originates from a human donor in good health (CMV status not recorded). Some clones in this sample may be carry-over from other donors' samples. This chain links TRBV7-9 with TRBJ1-1, with a tentative D call TRBD1 (5 bases). The CDR3 sequence: CASGTTTEAFF. The CDR3 bases are TGTGCCAGCGGGACCACCACTGAAGCTTTCTTT.